This T cell receptor beta chain was retrieved from a study of T cells in Graves' hyperthyroidism and ophthalmopathy. The study, taken as a whole, reports: Patients with ophthalmopathy were separated from those with stable hyperthyroidism by a 13 V-J model. Peripheral blood also featured most of the thyroid clonotypes expanded above 0.001.

Note on this clonotype: Its antigen is not known.

V dropped 1 base and J dropped 6 bases, with 18 bases sitting between them. The CDR3 covers 16 residues. Per the germline V gene, CDR1 is SNHLY and CDR2 is FYNNEI. The study left out patients who had uncontrolled infection, other autoimmune disease, pregnancy or lactation. The diagnostic basis comprised clinical symptoms, serum thyroxine and TRAb, thyroid ultrasound and orbital computed tomography. Amplified TCR beta CDR3 regions came from RNA transcripts. The HTBI primer set was used in a first-round RT-PCR of the TCR CDR3. TCRdb re-called the multiplex PCR reads through MiXCR, storing one row per CDR3 protein. The repertoire has fewer than 650,000 distinct CDR3 sequences, 40% to 50% of them found once; the top ten carry around 47%.

V usage is TRBV2 and J usage is TRBJ1-2, with TRBD1 as a possible D gene (5 bases). The source material was peripheral blood or thyroid tissue (not recorded which). The receptor's source is an adult woman with Graves' disease, either hyperthyroidism or ophthalmopathy (not recorded which). As DNA, the CDR3 is TGTGCCAGCAGTGAAGGGGCTAGTCCAGGGTACCATGGCTACACCTTC. This codes for CASSEGASPGYHGYTF.